A selection of T cell receptor beta chains follows, all from one sample in a study of cytomegalovirus exposure and HLA in healthy donors. Assay used: immunoSEQ multiplex PCR; TCRdb lists only in-frame clones, some missing. This repertoire shows about 130,000 clones, 77% found once; its top ten account for approximately 2%. Sequenced material: PBMCs. The source of these receptors is a man under 40 in good health and CMV-seronegative. The CDR3 runs from the conserved cysteine through the conserved F or W.

CDR3aa: CARGPRGGGANVLTF
v_gene: TRBV7-2

CDR3aa: CASSSPGGRNEKLFF
v_gene: TRBV5-5

CDR3aa: CAWSGVALNEQFF
v_gene: TRBV30

CDR3aa: CASSPGVVYSNQPQHF
v_gene: TRBV5-1

CDR3aa: CASSSGTSVKEQFF
v_gene: TRBV5-1

CDR3aa: CASSSPPKGAGTKNIQYF
v_gene: TRBV28

CDR3aa: CASSPNRLPYEQYF
v_gene: TRBV27

CDR3aa: CASKWTGSTGELFF
v_gene: TRBV2

CDR3aa: CASSGRGSGSEYNEQFF
v_gene: TRBV2

CDR3aa: CAISVDRDATNEKLFF
v_gene: TRBV10-3

CDR3aa: CASSLEQGFTEAFF
v_gene: TRBV5-4

CDR3aa: CASSHGNHEQFF
v_gene: TRBV27

CDR3aa: CASSPVLYEQYF
v_gene: TRBV18

CDR3aa: CASRPGLAVGTDTQYF
v_gene: TRBV2

CDR3aa: CASSCQGPGYTF
v_gene: TRBV27

CDR3aa: CASTLGGYDQPQHF
v_gene: TRBV28

CDR3aa: CASSLGQPYEQYF
v_gene: TRBV28

CDR3aa: CASSLITGGETQYF
v_gene: TRBV2

CDR3aa: CAWSDVGQGNEKLFF
v_gene: TRBV30

CDR3aa: CASSLAGGGLGTEAFF
v_gene: TRBV5-1

CDR3aa: CASSPSGTHEQYF
v_gene: TRBV18

CDR3aa: CASSLISGANVLTF
v_gene: TRBV7-6

CDR3aa: CASSSPGRGGKNIQYF
v_gene: TRBV13

CDR3aa: CASSGLATTDTQYF
v_gene: TRBV2

CDR3aa: CAWDPAGRSDGNTIYF
v_gene: TRBV30

CDR3aa: CASSVRGAENSPLHF
v_gene: TRBV9

CDR3aa: CASSPAGFTEAFF
v_gene: TRBV6-5

CDR3aa: CASSLAEETQYF
v_gene: TRBV28

CDR3aa: CASSDEVNTEAFF
v_gene: TRBV2

CDR3aa: CASSLVDRGKTQYF
v_gene: TRBV5-1

CDR3aa: CASSPKGPISYEQYF
v_gene: TRBV27

CDR3aa: CASSYGQGKTNYGYTF
v_gene: TRBV6-5

CDR3aa: CASSYGRDSNQPQHF
v_gene: TRBV6-6

CDR3aa: CASSGRRNYGYTF
v_gene: TRBV28

CDR3aa: CASTPPEGGYGYTF
v_gene: TRBV2

CDR3aa: CASSQDIRDNEQFF
v_gene: TRBV4-1

CDR3aa: CASSHGTGGNQPQHF
v_gene: TRBV11-2

CDR3aa: CASSLGTRDMNTGELFF
v_gene: TRBV5-1

CDR3aa: CAWGSGSPPYEQYF
v_gene: TRBV30

CDR3aa: CASSLKQSSYEQYF
v_gene: TRBV7-2

CDR3aa: CASSQLRTSGSVDEQYF
v_gene: TRBV4-1

CDR3aa: CASSIWAADEQYF
v_gene: TRBV19

CDR3aa: CASSESPPGGEQFF
v_gene: TRBV2

CDR3aa: CASSYGGLCTF
v_gene: TRBV6-5

CDR3aa: CAWSTGGFSNQPQHF
v_gene: TRBV30

CDR3aa: CASTETQGSNEQFF
v_gene: TRBV5-1